This is a list of T cell receptor beta chains from one sample in a study of T-cell memory formation after mild COVID-19. TCRdb re-called the 5' RACE reads with MiXCR, one entry per CDR3 protein. The sample lists tens of thousands of distinct CDR3 sequences; about 6.1% were seen once. The sequenced material came from PBMCs or a T cell subset sorted from them (not recorded which). The receptors shown here come from an adult who had mild COVID-19 (a few samples of this study predate the infection). Cell type and time point are not known. CDR3s include the opening cysteine and the closing phenylalanine or tryptophan. The D gene is left open where the match is weak. Only some rows state a clone size, as once, few, many or a class for expanded clones.

CDR3 protein | CDR3 DNA | D gene | J gene | V gene | clone size
CASSLQAGNTEAFF | TGCGCCAGCAGCTTGCAGGCAGGGAACACTGAAGCTTTCTTT | NA | TRBJ1-1 | TRBV5-1 | many
CASSSTRGAQNTEAFF | TGTGCCAGCAGTTCCACCCGGGGGGCGCAGAACACTGAAGCTTTCTTT | NA | TRBJ1-1 | TRBV6-5 | many
CASSPPSNSGNTIYF | TGTGCCAGCTCACCTCCTTCGAACTCTGGAAACACCATATATTTT | NA | TRBJ1-3 | TRBV18 | few
CATSSPDRGSDTQYF | TGTGCCACCAGCAGCCCGGACAGGGGTAGTGATACGCAGTATTTT | TRBD1 | TRBJ2-3 | TRBV15 | many
CASSLGPVLAGTRETQYF | TGTGCCAGCAGCTTGGGGCCGGTACTAGCGGGGACGAGAGAGACCCAGTACTTC | TRBD2 | TRBJ2-5 | TRBV5-4 | NA
CASSQDGWKETQYF | TGCGCCAGCAGCCAAGATGGGTGGAAAGAGACCCAGTACTTC | NA | TRBJ2-5 | TRBV4-3 | many
CASSPHNSGANVLTF | TGTGCCAGCAGCCCTCACAACTCTGGGGCCAACGTCCTGACTTTC | NA | TRBJ2-6 | TRBV5-6 | few
CASSSQGTNSYEQYF | TGTGCCAGCAGCTCCCAGGGGACTAACTCCTACGAGCAGTACTTC | NA | TRBJ2-7 | TRBV7-2 | many
CASSLASDYGYTF | TGTGCCAGCAGCTTAGCCTCCGACTATGGCTACACCTTC | NA | TRBJ1-2 | TRBV7-2 | many
CASSPWVPRGNEQFF | TGTGCCAGCAGCCCGTGGGTCCCGAGGGGCAATGAGCAGTTCTTC | NA | TRBJ2-1 | TRBV5-5 | NA
CASSTLLVQETQYF | TGTGCCAGCAGCACCCTTCTGGTACAAGAGACCCAGTACTTC | NA | TRBJ2-5 | TRBV7-9 | many
CASSPDGGRYEQYF | TGTGCCAGCAGCCCCGATGGGGGGCGGTACGAGCAGTACTTC | NA | TRBJ2-7 | TRBV7-3 | many
CASSWGPGLRGPNEQFF | TGTGCCAGCAGCTGGGGCCCGGGACTTAGGGGCCCCAATGAGCAGTTCTTC | NA | TRBJ2-1 | TRBV5-5 | few
CASSITGQEREKLFF | TGTGCCAGCAGCATCACGGGACAGGAAAGAGAAAAACTGTTTTTT | TRBD1 | TRBJ1-4 | TRBV9 | few
CASSSSGGDRVYEQFF | TGTGCCAGCAGCTCGTCTGGGGGGGACAGGGTATATGAGCAGTTCTTC | TRBD1 | TRBJ2-1 | TRBV7-2 | many
CASSHTSRDTGELFF | TGTGCCAGCAGCCATACTAGCCGGGACACCGGGGAGCTGTTTTTT | NA | TRBJ2-2 | TRBV12-3/TRBV12-4 | many
CASSSRPGLRWETQYF | TGTGCCAGCAGCTCCCGACCGGGTCTAAGGTGGGAGACCCAGTACTTC | NA | TRBJ2-5 | TRBV9 | many
CASSLEGQSSYNSPLHF | TGTGCCAGCAGCTTGGAGGGCCAGAGCTCCTATAATTCACCCCTCCACTTT | NA | TRBJ1-6 | TRBV5-5 | many
CASSVATLGAGGYTF | TGTGCCAGCAGCGTAGCTACCCTCGGGGCAGGAGGCTACACCTTC | NA | TRBJ1-2 | TRBV9 | few
CASNQAGAKTRGELFF | TGTGCCAGCAACCAAGCGGGAGCGAAAACGCGCGGGGAGCTGTTTTTT | TRBD2 | TRBJ2-2 | TRBV27 | few
CSVQRGGHNTEAFF | TGCAGCGTTCAAAGGGGGGGGCACAACACTGAAGCTTTCTTT | NA | TRBJ1-1 | TRBV29-1 | many
CSARDAGFNEQFF | TGCAGTGCTAGAGATGCAGGGTTTAATGAGCAGTTCTTC | NA | TRBJ2-1 | TRBV20-1 | few
CASSLKLQGSGGYTF | TGTGCCAGCAGCCTAAAGCTACAGGGGTCGGGGGGCTACACCTTC | TRBD1 | TRBJ1-2 | TRBV12-3/TRBV12-4 | many
CASSEDSGRGKFF | TGTGCCAGCAGTGAGGATAGCGGGAGGGGCAAGTTCTTC | TRBD2 | TRBJ2-1 | TRBV2 | many
CASRLHTSNSPLHF | TGTGCCAGCAGATTACATACCTCAAATTCACCCCTCCACTTT | NA | TRBJ1-6 | TRBV7-2 | many
CASSLDPNTPGYTF | TGCGCCAGCAGCCTAGACCCCAATACACCTGGCTACACCTTC | NA | TRBJ1-2 | TRBV5-1 | once
CATGGTGGWNEQFF | TGTGCCACCGGAGGGACAGGGGGGTGGAATGAGCAGTTCTTC | TRBD1 | TRBJ2-1 | TRBV24-1 | NA
CASSRGTGGTTGELFF | TGTGCCAGCAGCCGAGGGACAGGGGGAACCACCGGGGAGCTGTTTTTT | TRBD1 | TRBJ2-2 | TRBV7-9 | few
CSARDQSSGANVLTF | TGCAGTGCTAGAGATCAGAGCTCTGGGGCCAACGTCCTGACTTTC | NA | TRBJ2-6 | TRBV20-1 | NA
CASSHPPGPSYNEQFF | TGTGCCAGCAGCCATCCCCCAGGGCCCTCCTACAATGAGCAGTTCTTC | NA | TRBJ2-1 | TRBV7-8 | many
CASSRGGSGNTIYF | TGTGCCAGCAGTCGTGGGGGCTCTGGAAACACCATATATTTT | NA | TRBJ1-3 | TRBV6-2/TRBV6-3 | few